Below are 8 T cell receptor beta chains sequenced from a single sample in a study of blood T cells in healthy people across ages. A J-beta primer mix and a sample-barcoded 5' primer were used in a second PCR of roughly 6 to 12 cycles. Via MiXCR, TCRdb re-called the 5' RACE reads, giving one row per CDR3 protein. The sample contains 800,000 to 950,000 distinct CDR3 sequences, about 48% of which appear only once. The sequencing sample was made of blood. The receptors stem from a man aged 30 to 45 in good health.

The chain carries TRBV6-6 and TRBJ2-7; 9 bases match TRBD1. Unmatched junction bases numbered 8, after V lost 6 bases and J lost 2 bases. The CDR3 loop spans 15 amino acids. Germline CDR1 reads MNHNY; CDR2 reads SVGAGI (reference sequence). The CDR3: CASRPDRGETYEQYF. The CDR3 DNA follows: TGTGCCAGCAGACCGGACAGGGGCGAAACCTACGAGCAGTACTTC.

The CDR3 reads CASRFRDRVSHEQFF. CDR3 bases: TGTGCCAGCAGATTCCGGGACAGGGTATCCCATGAGCAGTTCTTC. The rearrangement links TRBV11-1 to TRBJ2-1, with 9 bases lining up with TRBD1. This CDR3 contains 15 residues. V dropped 6 bases and J dropped 8; count of bases not matched to a gene: 11. Germline assignment: CDR1 SGHAT and CDR2 FQDESV (reference sequence).

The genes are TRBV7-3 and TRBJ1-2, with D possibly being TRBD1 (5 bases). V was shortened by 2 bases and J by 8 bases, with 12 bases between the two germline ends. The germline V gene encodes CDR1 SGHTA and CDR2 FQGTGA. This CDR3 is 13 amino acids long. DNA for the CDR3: TGTGCCAGCAGCTTACGCGGGGACGGCGGCTACACCTTC. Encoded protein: CASSLRGDGGYTF.

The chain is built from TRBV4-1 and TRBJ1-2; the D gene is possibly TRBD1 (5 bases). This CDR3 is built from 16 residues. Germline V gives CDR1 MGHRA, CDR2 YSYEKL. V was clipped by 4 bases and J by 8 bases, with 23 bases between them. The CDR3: CASSPLNGGTAVGYTF. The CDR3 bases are TGCGCCAGCAGCCCTCTCAATGGGGGGACTGCCGTCGGCTACACCTTC.

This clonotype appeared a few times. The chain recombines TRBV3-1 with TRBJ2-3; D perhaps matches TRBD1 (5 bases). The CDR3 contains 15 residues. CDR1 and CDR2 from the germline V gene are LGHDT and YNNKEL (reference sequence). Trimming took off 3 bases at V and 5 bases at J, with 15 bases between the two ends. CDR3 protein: CASSQVGHRLDTQYF. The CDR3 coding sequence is TGTGCCAGCAGCCAGGTTGGACACCGACTAGATACGCAGTATTTT.

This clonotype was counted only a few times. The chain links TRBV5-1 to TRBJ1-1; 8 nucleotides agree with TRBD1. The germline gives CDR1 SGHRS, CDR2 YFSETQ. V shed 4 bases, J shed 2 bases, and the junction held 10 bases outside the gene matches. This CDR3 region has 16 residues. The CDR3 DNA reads TGCGCCAGCAGCAAGGACAGGACAGGGCGCAACACTGAAGCTTTCTTT. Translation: CASSKDRTGRNTEAFF.

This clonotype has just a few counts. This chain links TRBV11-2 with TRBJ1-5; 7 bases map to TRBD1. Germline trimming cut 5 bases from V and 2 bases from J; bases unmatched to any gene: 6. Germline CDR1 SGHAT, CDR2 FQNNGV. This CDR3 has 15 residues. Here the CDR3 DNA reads TGTGCCAGCAGCCCAACCGGGACAGGCAATCAGCCCCAGCATTTT. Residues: CASSPTGTGNQPQHF.

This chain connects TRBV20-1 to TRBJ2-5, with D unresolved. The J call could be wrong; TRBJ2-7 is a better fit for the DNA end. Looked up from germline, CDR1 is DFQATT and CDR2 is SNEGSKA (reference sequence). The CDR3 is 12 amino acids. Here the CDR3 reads CSARQSPFEQYF. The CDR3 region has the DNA TGCAGTGCTAGACAGTCGCCCTTCGAGCAGTACTTC.